This T cell receptor (beta chain) was obtained from a study of technical replicates of blood from a few donors. Trimming removed 7 bases from V and 7 bases from J; junction bases left unmatched: 10. Per germline, CDR1 SGHTA and CDR2 FQGNSA. The CDR3 sequence is 14 residues long. The method was immunoSEQ multiplex PCR; TCRdb's version includes in-frame clones alone and lacks a portion of them. The sample holds about 66,000 clones, approximately 93% seen once. This chain joins TRBV7-2 and TRBJ1-5, with 7 bases identical to TRBD1. The origin of this receptor is a human donor in good health. Some clones in this sample may be carry-over from other donors' samples. Sequences were obtained from PBMCs. CDR3 sequence reads: CASTEGGSGQPQHF. For the CDR3, the DNA is TGTGCCAGCACCGAAGGGGGCTCGGGGCAGCCCCAGCATTTT.